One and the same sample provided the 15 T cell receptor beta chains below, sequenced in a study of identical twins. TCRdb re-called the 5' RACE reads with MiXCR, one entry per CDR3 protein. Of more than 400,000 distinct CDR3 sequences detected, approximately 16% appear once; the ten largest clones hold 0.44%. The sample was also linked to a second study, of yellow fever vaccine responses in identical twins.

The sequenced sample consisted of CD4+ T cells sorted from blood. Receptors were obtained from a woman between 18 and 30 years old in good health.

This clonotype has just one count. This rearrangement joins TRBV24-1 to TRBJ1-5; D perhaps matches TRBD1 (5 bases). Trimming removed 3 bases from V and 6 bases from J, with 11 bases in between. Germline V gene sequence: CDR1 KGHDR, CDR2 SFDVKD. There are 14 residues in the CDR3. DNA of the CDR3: TGTGCCACCAGTGATGGGGGTTACGGTCAGCCCCAGCATTTT. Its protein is CATSDGGYGQPQHF.

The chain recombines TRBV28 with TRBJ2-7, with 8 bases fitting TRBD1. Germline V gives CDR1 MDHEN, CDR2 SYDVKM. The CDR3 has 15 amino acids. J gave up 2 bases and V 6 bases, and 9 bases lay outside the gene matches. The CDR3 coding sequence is TGTGCCAGCAGCCCGAGGACAGGGTTGACCTACGAGCAGTACGTC. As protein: CASSPRTGLTYEQYV.

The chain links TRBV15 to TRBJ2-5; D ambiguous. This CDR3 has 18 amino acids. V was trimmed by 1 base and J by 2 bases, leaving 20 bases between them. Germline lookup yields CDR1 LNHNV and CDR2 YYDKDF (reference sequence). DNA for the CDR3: TGTGCCACCAGCAGAGTCCTTTTCTCGCGGACCGAGCAAGAGACCCAGTACTTC. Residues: CATSRVLFSRTEQETQYF.

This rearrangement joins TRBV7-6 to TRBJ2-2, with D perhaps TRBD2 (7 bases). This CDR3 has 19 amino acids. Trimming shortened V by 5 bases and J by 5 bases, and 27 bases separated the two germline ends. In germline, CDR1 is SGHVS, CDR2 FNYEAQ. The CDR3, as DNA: TGTGCCAGCAGCCTCTCCCCCGGGGGTGCGGGGGCTGGGACCGGGGAGCTGTTTTTT. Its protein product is CASSLSPGGAGAGTGELFF.

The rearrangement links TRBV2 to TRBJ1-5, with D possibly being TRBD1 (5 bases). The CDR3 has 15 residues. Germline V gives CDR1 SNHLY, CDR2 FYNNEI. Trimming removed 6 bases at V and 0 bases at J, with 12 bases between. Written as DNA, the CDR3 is TGTGCCAGCAGGGGGGACCGAGTTAGCAATCAGCCCCAGCATTTT. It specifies CASRGDRVSNQPQHF.

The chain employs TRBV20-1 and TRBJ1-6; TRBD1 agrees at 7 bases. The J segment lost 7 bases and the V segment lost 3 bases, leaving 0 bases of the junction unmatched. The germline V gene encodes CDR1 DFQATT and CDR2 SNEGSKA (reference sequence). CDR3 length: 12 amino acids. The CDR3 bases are TGCAGTGCTAGGGACAGGAATTCACCCCTCCACTTT. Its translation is CSARDRNSPLHF.

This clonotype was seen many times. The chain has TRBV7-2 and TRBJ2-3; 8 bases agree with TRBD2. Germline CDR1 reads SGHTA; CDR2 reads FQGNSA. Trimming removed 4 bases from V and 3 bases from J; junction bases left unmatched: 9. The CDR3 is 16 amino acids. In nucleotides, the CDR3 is TGTGCCAGCAGCTCGAAAGCGGGAGTGGGAACAGATACGCAGTATTTT. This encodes CASSSKAGVGTDTQYF.

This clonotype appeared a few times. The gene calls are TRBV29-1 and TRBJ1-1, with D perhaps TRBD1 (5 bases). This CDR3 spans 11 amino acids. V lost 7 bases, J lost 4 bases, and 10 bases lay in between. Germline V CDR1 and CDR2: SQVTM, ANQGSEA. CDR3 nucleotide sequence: TGCAGCGGAGGCGGGGGCACTGAAGCTTTCTTT. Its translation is CSGGGGTEAFF.

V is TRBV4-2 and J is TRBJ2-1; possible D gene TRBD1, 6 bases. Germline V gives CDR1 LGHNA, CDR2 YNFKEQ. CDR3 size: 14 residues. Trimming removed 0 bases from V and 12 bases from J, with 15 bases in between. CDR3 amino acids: CASSQDVAGVGQFF. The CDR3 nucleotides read TGTGCCAGCAGCCAAGACGTGGCAGGGGTTGGGCAGTTCTTC.

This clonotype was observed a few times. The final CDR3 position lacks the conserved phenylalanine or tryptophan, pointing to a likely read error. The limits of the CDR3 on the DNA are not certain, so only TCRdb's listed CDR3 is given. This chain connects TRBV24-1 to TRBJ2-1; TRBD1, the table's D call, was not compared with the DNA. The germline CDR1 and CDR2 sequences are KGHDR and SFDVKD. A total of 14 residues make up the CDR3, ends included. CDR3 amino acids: CATSDSRTGGKFLV.

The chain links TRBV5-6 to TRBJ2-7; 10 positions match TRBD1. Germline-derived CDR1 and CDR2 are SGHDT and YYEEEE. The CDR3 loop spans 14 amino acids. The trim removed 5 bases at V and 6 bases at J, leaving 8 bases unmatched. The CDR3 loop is CASSRRDRGPEQYF. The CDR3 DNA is TGTGCCAGCAGTCGACGGGACAGGGGTCCCGAGCAGTACTTC.

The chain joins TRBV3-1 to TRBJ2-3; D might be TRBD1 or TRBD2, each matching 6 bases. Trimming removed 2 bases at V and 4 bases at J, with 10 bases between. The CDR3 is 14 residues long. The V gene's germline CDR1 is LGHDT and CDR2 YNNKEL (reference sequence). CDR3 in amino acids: CASSQPGEADTQYF. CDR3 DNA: TGTGCCAGCAGCCAACCAGGGGAGGCAGATACGCAGTATTTT.

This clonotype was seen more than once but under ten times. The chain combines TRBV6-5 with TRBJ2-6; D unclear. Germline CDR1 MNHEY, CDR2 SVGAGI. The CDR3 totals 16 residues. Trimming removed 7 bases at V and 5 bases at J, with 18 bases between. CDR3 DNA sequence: TGTGCCAGCACTCCTCTCGTAACCGCTTGGGCCAACGTCCTGACTTTC. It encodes CASTPLVTAWANVLTF.

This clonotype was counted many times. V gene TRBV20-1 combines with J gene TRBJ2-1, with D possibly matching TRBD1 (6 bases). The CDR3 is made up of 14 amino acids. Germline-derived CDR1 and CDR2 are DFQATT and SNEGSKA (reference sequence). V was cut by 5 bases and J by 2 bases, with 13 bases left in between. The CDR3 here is CSAEGRGTYNEQFF. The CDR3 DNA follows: TGCAGTGCTGAGGGCAGGGGAACCTACAATGAGCAGTTCTTC.

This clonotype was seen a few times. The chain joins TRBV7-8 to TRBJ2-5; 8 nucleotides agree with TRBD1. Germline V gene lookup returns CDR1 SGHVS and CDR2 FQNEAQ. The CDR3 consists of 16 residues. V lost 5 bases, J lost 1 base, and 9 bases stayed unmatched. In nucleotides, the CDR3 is TGTGCCAGCAGCCCCCTGGACAGGGCCCTCCAAGAGACCCAGTACTTC. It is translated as CASSPLDRALQETQYF. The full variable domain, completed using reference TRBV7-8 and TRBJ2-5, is GAGVSQSPRYKVAKRGQDVALRCDPISGHVSLFWYQQALGQGPEFLTYFQNEAQLDKSGLPSDRFFAERPEGSVSTLKIQRTQQEDSAVYLCASSPLDRALQETQYFGPGTRLLVL.